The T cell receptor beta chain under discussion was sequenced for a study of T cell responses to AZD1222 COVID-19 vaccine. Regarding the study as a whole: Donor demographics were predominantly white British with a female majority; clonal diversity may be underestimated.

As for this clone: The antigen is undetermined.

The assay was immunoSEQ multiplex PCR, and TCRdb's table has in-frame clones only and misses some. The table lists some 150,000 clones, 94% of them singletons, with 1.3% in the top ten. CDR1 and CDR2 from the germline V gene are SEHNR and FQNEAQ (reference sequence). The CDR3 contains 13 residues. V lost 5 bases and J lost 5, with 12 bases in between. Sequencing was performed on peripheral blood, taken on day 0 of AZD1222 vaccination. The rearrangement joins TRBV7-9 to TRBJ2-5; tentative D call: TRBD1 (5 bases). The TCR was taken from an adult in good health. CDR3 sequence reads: CASSPGSRETQYF. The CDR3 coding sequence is TGTGCCAGCAGCCCAGGGTCTAGGGAGACCCAGTACTTC.